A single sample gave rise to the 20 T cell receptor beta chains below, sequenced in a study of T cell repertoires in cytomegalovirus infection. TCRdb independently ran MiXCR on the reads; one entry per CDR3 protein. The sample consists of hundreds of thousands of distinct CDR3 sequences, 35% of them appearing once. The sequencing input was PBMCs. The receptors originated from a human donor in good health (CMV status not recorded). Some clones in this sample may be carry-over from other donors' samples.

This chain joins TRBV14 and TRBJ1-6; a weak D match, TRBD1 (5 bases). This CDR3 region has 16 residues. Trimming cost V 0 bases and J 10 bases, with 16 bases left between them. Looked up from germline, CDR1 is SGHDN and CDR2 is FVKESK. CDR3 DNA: TGTGCCAGCAGCCAAGATCTAGAGGGAGGGGACTCACCCCTCCACTTT. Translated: CASSQDLEGGDSPLHF.

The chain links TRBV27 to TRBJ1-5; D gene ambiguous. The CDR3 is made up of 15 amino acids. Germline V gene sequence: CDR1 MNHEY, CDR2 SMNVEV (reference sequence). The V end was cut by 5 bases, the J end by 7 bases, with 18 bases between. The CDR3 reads CASSPTGLFIQPQHF. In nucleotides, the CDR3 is TGTGCCAGCAGTCCCACGGGCCTCTTCATCCAGCCCCAGCATTTT.

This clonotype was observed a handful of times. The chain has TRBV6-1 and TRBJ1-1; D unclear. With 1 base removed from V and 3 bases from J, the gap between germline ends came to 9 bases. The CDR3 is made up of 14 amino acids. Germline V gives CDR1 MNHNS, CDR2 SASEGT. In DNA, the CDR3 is TGTGCCAGCAGTGAAGGCTCCGGCGACACTGAAGCTTTCTTT. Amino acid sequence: CASSEGSGDTEAFF.

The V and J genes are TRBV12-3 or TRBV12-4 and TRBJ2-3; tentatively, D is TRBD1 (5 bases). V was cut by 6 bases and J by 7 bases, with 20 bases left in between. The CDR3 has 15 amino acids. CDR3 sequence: CASSPTEFGAYTQYF. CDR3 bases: TGTGCCAGCAGCCCGACGGAATTTGGGGCATATACGCAGTATTTT.

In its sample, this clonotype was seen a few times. The CDR3 DNA reads as TGTGCCAGCAGTTTATTCGGGCGAGAGCAGTTCTTC. Protein product: CASSLFGREQFF. V is TRBV12-3 or TRBV12-4 and J is TRBJ2-1; D uncertain. Trimming cost V 2 bases and J 10 bases, with 9 bases left between them. This CDR3 is 12 amino acids long.

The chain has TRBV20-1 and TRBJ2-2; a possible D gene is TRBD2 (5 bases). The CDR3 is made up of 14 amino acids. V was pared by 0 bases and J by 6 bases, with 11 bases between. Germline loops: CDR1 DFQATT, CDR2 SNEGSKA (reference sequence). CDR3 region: CSARDANGAGELFF. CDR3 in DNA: TGCAGTGCTAGAGATGCAAACGGGGCCGGGGAGCTGTTTTTT.

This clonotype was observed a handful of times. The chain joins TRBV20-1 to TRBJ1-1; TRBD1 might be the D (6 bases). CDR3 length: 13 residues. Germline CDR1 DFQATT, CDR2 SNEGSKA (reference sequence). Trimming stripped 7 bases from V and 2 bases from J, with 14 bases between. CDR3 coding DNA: TGCAGTGGCCCACAGGGACGAAACACTGAAGCTTTCTTT. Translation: CSGPQGRNTEAFF.

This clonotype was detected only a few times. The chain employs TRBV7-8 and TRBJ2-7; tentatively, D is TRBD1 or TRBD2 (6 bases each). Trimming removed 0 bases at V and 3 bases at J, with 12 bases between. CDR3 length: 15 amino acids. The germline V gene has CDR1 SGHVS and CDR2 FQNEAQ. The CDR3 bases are TGTGCCAGCAGCTTAGCCACAGGGACTTACTACGAGCAGTACTTC. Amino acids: CASSLATGTYYEQYF.

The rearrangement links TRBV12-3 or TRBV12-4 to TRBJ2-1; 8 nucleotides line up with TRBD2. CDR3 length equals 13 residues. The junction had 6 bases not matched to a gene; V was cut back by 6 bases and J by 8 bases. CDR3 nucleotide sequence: TGTGCCAGCAGCCCGACTAGCGAGGATGAGCAGTTCTTC. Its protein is CASSPTSEDEQFF.

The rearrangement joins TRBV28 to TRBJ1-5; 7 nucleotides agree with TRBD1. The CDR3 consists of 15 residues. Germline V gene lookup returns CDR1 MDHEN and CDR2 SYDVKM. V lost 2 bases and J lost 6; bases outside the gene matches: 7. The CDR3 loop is CASSLASPGGQPQHF. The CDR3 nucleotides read TGTGCCAGCAGTTTAGCCAGCCCAGGGGGTCAGCCCCAGCATTTT.

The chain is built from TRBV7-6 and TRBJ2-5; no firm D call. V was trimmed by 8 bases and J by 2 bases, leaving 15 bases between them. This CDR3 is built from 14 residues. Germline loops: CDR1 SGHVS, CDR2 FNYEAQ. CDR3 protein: CASGLTDWQETQYF. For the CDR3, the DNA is TGTGCCAGCGGCCTGACCGACTGGCAAGAGACCCAGTACTTC.

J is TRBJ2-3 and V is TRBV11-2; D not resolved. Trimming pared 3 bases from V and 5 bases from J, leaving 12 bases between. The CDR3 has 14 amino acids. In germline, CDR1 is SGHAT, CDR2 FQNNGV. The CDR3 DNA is TGTGCCAGCAGCTTGTCAGCGATTATAGATACGCAGTATTTT. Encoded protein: CASSLSAIIDTQYF.

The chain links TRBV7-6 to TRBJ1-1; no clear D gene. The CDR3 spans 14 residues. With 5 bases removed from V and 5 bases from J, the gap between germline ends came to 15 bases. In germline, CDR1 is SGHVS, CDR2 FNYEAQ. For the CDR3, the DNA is TGTGCCAGCAGCGGGCAGGTGGGGAGTACTGAAGCTTTCTTT. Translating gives CASSGQVGSTEAFF.

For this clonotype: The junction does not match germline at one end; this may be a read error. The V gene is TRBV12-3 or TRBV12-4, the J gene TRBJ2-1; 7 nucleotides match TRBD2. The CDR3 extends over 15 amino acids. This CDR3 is CASSLGLAVYNEQCF. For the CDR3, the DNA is TGTGCCAGCAGTTTAGGTCTAGCGGTCTACAATGAGCAGTGCTTC.

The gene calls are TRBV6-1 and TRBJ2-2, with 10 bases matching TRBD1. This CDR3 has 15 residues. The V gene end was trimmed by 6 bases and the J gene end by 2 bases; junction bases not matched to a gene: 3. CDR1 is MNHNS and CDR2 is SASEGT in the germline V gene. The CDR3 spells CASRGQGHNTGELFF. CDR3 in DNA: TGTGCCAGCAGGGGACAGGGGCACAACACCGGGGAGCTGTTTTTT.

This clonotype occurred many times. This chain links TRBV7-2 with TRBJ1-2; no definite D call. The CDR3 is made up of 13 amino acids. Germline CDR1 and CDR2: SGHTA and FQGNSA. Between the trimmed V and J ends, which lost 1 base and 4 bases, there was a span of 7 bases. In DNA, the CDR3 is TGTGCCAGCAGCTTAGAACGGAGCTATGGCTACACCTTC. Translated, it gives CASSLERSYGYTF.

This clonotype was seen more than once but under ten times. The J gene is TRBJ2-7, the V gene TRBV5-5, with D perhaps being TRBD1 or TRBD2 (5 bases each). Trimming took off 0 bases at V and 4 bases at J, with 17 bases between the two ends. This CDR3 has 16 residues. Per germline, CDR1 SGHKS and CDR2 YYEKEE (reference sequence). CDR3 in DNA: TGTGCCAGCAGCTTGGGAGGGGACCCTAGCCGGTACGAGCAGTACTTC. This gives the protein CASSLGGDPSRYEQYF.

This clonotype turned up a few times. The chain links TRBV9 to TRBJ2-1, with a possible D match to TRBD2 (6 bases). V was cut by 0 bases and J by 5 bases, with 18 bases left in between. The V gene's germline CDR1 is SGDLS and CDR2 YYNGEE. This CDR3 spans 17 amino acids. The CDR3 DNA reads TGTGCCAGCAGCGTAGAGGTAGCGGCTAAAGGTGACAATGAGCAGTTCTTC. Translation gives CASSVEVAAKGDNEQFF.

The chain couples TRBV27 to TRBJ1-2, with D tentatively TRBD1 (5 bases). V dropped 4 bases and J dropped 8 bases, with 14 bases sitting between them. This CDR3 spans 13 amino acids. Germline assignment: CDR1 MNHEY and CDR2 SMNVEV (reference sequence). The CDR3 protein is CASSSEGTIGYTF. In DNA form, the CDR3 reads TGTGCCAGCAGTTCTGAGGGGACCATCGGCTACACCTTC.

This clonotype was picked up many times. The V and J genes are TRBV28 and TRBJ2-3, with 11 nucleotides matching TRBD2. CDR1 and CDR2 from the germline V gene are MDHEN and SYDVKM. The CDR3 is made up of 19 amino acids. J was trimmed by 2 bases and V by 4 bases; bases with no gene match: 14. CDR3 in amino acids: CASSSLLMTSGITTDTQYF. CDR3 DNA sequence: TGTGCCAGCAGTTCCTTACTCATGACTAGCGGGATAACCACAGATACGCAGTATTTT.